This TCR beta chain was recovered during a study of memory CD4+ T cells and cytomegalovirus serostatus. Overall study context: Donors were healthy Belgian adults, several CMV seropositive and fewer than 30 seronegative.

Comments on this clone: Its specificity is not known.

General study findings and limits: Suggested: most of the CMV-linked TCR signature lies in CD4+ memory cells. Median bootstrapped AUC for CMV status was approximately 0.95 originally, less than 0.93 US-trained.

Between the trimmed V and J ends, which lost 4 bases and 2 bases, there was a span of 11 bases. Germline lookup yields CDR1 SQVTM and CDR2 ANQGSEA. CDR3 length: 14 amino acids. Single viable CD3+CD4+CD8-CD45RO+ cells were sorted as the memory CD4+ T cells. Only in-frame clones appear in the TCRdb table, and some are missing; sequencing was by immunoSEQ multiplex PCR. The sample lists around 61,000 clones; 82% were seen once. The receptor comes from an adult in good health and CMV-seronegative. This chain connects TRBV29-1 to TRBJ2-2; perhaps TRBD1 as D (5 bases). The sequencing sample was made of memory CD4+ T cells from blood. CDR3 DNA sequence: TGCAGCGTTGTAGGGGCGCTCAACACCGGGGAGCTGTTTTTT. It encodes CSVVGALNTGELFF.